This T cell receptor (beta chain) was captured in a study of control samples from healthy donors and cancer patients. The CDR3 runs to 13 residues. Per the germline V gene, CDR1 is MNHEY and CDR2 is SVGAGI. The V gene end was trimmed by 2 bases and the J gene end by 6 bases; junction bases not matched to a gene: 4. This clone is a singleton in its sample. TCRdb's copy holds only in-frame clones and misses some; the assay was immunoSEQ multiplex PCR. The table lists about 220,000 clones, roughly 94% of them singletons. The sample was blood. The TCR was taken from a man between 50 and 59 years old in good health. The chain uses TRBV6-5 and TRBJ2-7, with 7 bases lining up with TRBD1. CDR3 DNA sequence: TGTGCCAGCAGTTACCAGGGGGTAAGCGAGCAGTACGTC. Translation: CASSYQGVSEQYV.